The rows below give T cell receptor beta chains drawn from one sample of a study of shared clonotypes between healthy human individuals. Only in-frame clones appear in the TCRdb table, and some are missing; sequencing was by immunoSEQ multiplex PCR. The sample comprises hundreds of thousands of clones, almost 97% of which are singletons, and about 0.06% rests with the top ten. Sequenced material: naive CD4+ T cells sorted from blood. The origin of the receptors is a woman aged 25 to 39 in good health. The CDR3 runs from the conserved cysteine through the conserved F or W.

J gene,V gene,CDR3 protein
TRBJ2-1,TRBV5-1,CASSRTSGGAVDEQFF
TRBJ2-7,TRBV6-6,CASSLDRGLYEQYF
TRBJ1-5,TRBV27,CASGQGMGSGQPQHF
TRBJ1-1,TRBV14,CASSQDWGGASF
TRBJ2-7,TRBV5-5,CASSSPGLAGVYEQYF
TRBJ2-1,TRBV7-9,CASSLRAGGTYNEQFF
TRBJ1-2,TRBV10-1,CASSENLQGPGTF
TRBJ1-5,TRBV6-5,CASSYSTGPQHF
TRBJ2-7,TRBV4-1,CASSPARGSYYEQYF
TRBJ1-4,TRBV10-3,CAISDRDEKLFF
TRBJ1-5,TRBV2,CASAGTGTNQPQHF
TRBJ2-7,TRBV6-6,CASSPSGRITGEQYF
TRBJ1-1,TRBV10-2,CASGENLGGGSNTEAFF
TRBJ2-7,TRBV5-4,CASSWASASYEQYF
TRBJ2-1,TRBV4-2,CASRQVVGRGYNEQFF
TRBJ1-2,TRBV7-8,CASSTTADSFGRGYTF
TRBJ2-4,TRBV19,CASSIGVRDIQYF
TRBJ2-3,TRBV28,CASSWGHTAQYF
TRBJ2-7,TRBV6-6,CASSPRGDEQYF
TRBJ2-3,TRBV29-1,CSVAKVDTQYF
TRBJ2-2,TRBV18,CASSAGANGELFF
TRBJ2-1,TRBV19,CASVGRREGRNEQFF
TRBJ2-1,TRBV9,CASSVGRTSGSRDEQFF
TRBJ2-7,TRBV5-1,CASSLAFIGGPGTASHEQYF
TRBJ1-2,TRBV5-8,CASSLVGAYGYTF
TRBJ1-5,TRBV5-5,CASSPEGQANGYQPQHF
TRBJ2-1,TRBV27,CASSLGSGRAREQFF
.,TRBV7-2,CASSFEGSSSYEQYF
TRBJ2-7,TRBV5-1,CASSLGGTGRGQYF
TRBJ1-2,TRBV19,CASSIGGGGPYGYTF
TRBJ2-1,TRBV6-5,CASSSDRGIYNEQFF
TRBJ1-1,TRBV7-2,CASSSTRDARAFF
TRBJ2-7,TRBV6-5,CASRRTSGSGYEQYF
TRBJ2-7,TRBV7-9,CASSPGYGRPDYEQYF
TRBJ2-7,TRBV29-1,CSATQTYEQYF
TRBJ1-5,TRBV28,CASSLSGGYSNQPQHF
TRBJ1-5,TRBV19,CASSEGLVSNQPQHF
TRBJ2-3,TRBV5-8,CASSLLSGNTDTQYF
TRBJ2-7,TRBV11-2,CASSLTRVEQYF
TRBJ1-1,TRBV5-5,CASSLGRKKLSNTEAFF
TRBJ1-1,TRBV5-1,CASSLVGGNTEAFF
TRBJ1-5,TRBV28,CASSSRDRSQPQHF
TRBJ2-7,TRBV6-7,CASRPLRGHRSYEQYF
TRBJ2-5,TRBV7-9,CASSLNPRFFKQETQYF
TRBJ2-5,TRBV9,CASSPSLAGGPGVTQYF
TRBJ2-1,TRBV27,CASSQRDPETNEQFF
TRBJ2-7,TRBV30,CALDRNSYEQYF
TRBJ2-3,TRBV29-1,CSVAYFTSGTRGDTQYF
TRBJ1-4,TRBV9,CASSVGGQQKSTNEKLFF
TRBJ2-7,TRBV10-1,CASSARDSGEQYF
TRBJ2-7,TRBV7-9,CASSPGTGVPTKQYF
.,TRBV10-3,CAISEGAGWSEQYF
TRBJ2-1,TRBV6-5,CASMRQTGMRNEQFF
TRBJ1-2,TRBV7-9,CASSLEFDSLSSNYGYTF